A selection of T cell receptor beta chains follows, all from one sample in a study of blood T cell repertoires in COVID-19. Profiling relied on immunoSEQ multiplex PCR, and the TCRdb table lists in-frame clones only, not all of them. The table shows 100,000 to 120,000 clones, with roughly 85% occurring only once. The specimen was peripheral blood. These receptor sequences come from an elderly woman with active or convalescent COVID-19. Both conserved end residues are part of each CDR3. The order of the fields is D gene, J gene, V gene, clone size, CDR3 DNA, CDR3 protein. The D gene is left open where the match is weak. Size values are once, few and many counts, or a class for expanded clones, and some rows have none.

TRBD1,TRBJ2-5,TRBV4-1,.,TGCGCCAGCAGCCAAGATAACTGGGGGACAGCATTACAAGAGACCCAGTACTTC,CASSQDNWGTALQETQYF
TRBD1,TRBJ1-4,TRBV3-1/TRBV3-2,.,TGTGCCAGCAGCCAAGAGACAGGGGGCTTTAGTGAAAAACTGTTTTTT,CASSQETGGFSEKLFF
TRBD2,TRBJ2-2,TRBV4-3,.,TGCGCCAGCAGCCTGGGGACTAGCGGGTCGAACACCGGGGAGCTGTTTTTT,CASSLGTSGSNTGELFF
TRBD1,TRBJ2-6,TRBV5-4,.,TGTGCCAGCAGCTTGGACTCGGGGACAGAAGTCCTGACTTTC,CASSLDSGTEVLTF
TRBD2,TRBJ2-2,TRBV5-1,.,TGCGCCAGCAAACCCCAGGGTAGCGGGAGGAATACCGGGGAGCTGTTTTTT,CASKPQGSGRNTGELFF
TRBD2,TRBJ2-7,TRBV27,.,TGTGCCAGCAGTTTTTCAGCCGGGACTAGCGGGAGACACGAGCAGTACTTC,CASSFSAGTSGRHEQYF
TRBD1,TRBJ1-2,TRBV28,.,TGTGCCAGCACCCGAGGGGGACAGGGCTATGGCTACACCTTC,CASTRGGQGYGYTF
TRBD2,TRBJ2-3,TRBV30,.,TGTGCCTGGAGTGGGCCAGCGGGAGAGACAGATACGCAGTATTTT,CAWSGPAGETDTQYF
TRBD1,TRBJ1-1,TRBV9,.,TGTGCCAGCAGCGTAGGGGCCGGACAGGGCGGGTTAACTGAAGCTTTCTTT,CASSVGAGQGGLTEAFF
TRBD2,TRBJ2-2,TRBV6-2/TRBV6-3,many,TGTGCCAGCAGTTCGGTTCTGATTAGCGGGAGGGTGGAGCTGTTTTTT,CASSSVLISGRVELFF
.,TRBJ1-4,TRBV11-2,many,TGTGCCAGCAGCTCCCGGGGGGGGGCTGAAAAACTGTTTTTT,CASSSRGGAEKLFF
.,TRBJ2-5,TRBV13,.,TGTGCCAGCAGCACCAGGAGGGGAGAGACCCAGTACTTC,CASSTRRGETQYF
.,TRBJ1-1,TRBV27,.,TGTGCCAGCAGTCCAAACAGGTTAAACACTGAAGCTTTCTTT,CASSPNRLNTEAFF
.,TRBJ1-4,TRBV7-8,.,TGTGCCAGCAGCACACAGGTGGCCGAAAAACTGTTTTTT,CASSTQVAEKLFF
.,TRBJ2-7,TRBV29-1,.,TGCAGCGCCACGACGGGGGCCTACGAGCAGTACTTC,CSATTGAYEQYF
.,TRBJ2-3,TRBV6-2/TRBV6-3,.,TGTGCCAGCAGTATCCTCTCTCACTCCACAGATACGCAGTATTTT,CASSILSHSTDTQYF
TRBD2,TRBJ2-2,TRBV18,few,TGTGCCAGCCGGAGCGGGAAGAACACCGGGGAGCTGTTTTTT,CASRSGKNTGELFF
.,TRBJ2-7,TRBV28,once,TGTGCCAGCAGGTCGGGTGGGTCCTACGAGCAGTACTTC,CASRSGGSYEQYF
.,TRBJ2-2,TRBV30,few,TGTGCCTGGAGTCGGGGAAGATGGAGGATAGGAACCACCGGGGAGCTGTTTTTT,CAWSRGRWRIGTTGELFF
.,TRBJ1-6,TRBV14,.,TGTGCCAGCAGCCAAGGAGTCTGGTCACCCCTCCACTTT,CASSQGVWSPLHF
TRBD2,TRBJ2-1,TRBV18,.,TGTGCCAGCTCAGTCCCCGGGACTAGGAACAATGAGCAGTTCTTC,CASSVPGTRNNEQFF
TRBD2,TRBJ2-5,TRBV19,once,TGTGCCAGCCAAATCTCCCCGGGACTAGCGGGAGGAGAGACCCAGTACTTC,CASQISPGLAGGETQYF
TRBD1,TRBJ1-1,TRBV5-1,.,TGCGCCAGCAGCTTGCCGGGACAGACGAACACTGAAGCTTTCTTT,CASSLPGQTNTEAFF
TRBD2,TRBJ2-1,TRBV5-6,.,TGTGCCAGCAGCTTGGCCCCTCGGACTAGCGGTCTCGGGTATGAGCAGTTCTTC,CASSLAPRTSGLGYEQFF
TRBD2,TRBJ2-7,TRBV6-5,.,TGTGCCAGCAGGCAGGGACTAGCGGCCTACGAGCAGTACTTC,CASRQGLAAYEQYF
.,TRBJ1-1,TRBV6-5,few,TGTGCCAGCAACTCAGGGTTCGGTCACACTGAAGCTTTCTTT,CASNSGFGHTEAFF
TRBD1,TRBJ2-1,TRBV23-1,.,TGCGCCAGCAGTCAAGGACAGGGTTGTGAGCAGTTCTTC,CASSQGQGCEQFF
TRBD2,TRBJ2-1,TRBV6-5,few,TGTGCCAGTCGGAGTGGGGGGGGAGCCTACAATGAGCAGTTCTTC,CASRSGGGAYNEQFF
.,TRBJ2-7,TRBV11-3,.,TGTGCCAGCAGCCCCCCAGGGTCCTACGAGCAGTACTTC,CASSPPGSYEQYF
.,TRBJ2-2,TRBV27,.,TGTGCCAGCAGTTTATTCAGATCGAACACCGGGGAGCTGTTTTTT,CASSLFRSNTGELFF
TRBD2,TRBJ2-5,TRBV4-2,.,TGTGCCAGCAGCCAAGTAGCGGGAGGGCCTAAAGCAGAGACCCAGTACTTC,CASSQVAGGPKAETQYF
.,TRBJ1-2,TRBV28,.,TGTGCCAGCAGTTCCGGGAACTATGGCTACACCTTC,CASSSGNYGYTF
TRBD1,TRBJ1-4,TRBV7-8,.,TGTGCCAGCAGCTCCCGACAGGGGAGGGAAAAACTGTTTTTT,CASSSRQGREKLFF
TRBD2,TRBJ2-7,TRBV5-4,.,TGTGCCAGCAGCCTCCGGGGGGGGGAGCAGTACTTC,CASSLRGGEQYF
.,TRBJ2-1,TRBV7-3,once,TGTGCCAGCAGCAGAAATAGCGGTAGCTCCTACAATGAGCAGTTCTTC,CASSRNSGSSYNEQFF
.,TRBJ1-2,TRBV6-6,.,TGTGCCAGCAGTTACGGGGGGTTTAACTATGGCTACACCTTC,CASSYGGFNYGYTF